This is a list of T cell receptor beta chains from one sample in a study of a mutant IDH1 vaccine in newly diagnosed glioma. Only in-frame clones appear in the TCRdb table, and some are missing; sequencing was by immunoSEQ multiplex PCR. The sample records under 150,000 clones, approximately 87% being singletons. No antigen is known for these receptors. This sample comprised PBMCs, obtained from a glioma patient whose treatment included an IDH1 peptide vaccine. These receptors all stem from a woman in her fifties or sixties with glioma. CDR3s include the opening cysteine and the closing phenylalanine or tryptophan. The D gene is left open where the match is weak. Some rows mark clone size as missing; the rest say once, few, many or name a class of expanded clone.

d_call,j_call,cdr3_length,v_call,clone_size,cdr3_nt,cdr3_aa
TRBD2,TRBJ2-7,16,TRBV4-1,.,TGCGCCAGCAGCCAAGAGAGTCGACAGCGGGACTACGAGCAGTACTTC,CASSQESRQRDYEQYF
.,TRBJ1-4,14,TRBV5-4,.,TGTGCCAGCAGCTTTAAGGGGACCGATGAAAAACTGTTTTTT,CASSFKGTDEKLFF
.,TRBJ2-5,15,TRBV5-1,few,TGCGCCAGCAGCTTGTCCATACAGGGTTGGGAGACCCAGTACTTC,CASSLSIQGWETQYF
.,TRBJ1-5,17,TRBV19,.,TGTGCCAGTACCCCATCTCGACCCCGCGAGGGAAATCAGCCCCAGCATTTT,CASTPSRPREGNQPQHF
TRBD1,TRBJ2-2,14,TRBV13,.,TGTGCCAGCAGCTTAACAGGGGGAACCGGGGAGCTGTTTTTT,CASSLTGGTGELFF
TRBD2,TRBJ2-1,14,TRBV10-1,.,TGCGCCAGCTCCCGGACTAGCGGGATCAATGAGCAGTTCTTC,CASSRTSGINEQFF
TRBD1,TRBJ2-7,13,TRBV6-6,.,TGTGCCAGCAGCGACAGGGTCTCCTACGAGCAGTACTTC,CASSDRVSYEQYF
.,TRBJ2-7,14,TRBV9,.,TGTGCCAGCGGCGTACAGGGACCGACCTACGAGCAGTACTTC,CASGVQGPTYEQYF
TRBD1,TRBJ2-7,14,TRBV6-5,.,TGTGCCAGCAGTTCCCAGGGCAGGGGGTACGAGCAGTACTTC,CASSSQGRGYEQYF
TRBD1,TRBJ1-6,16,TRBV5-1,.,TGCGCCAGCAGCTTTACAGGGGGCGAATATAATTCACCCCTCCACTTT,CASSFTGGEYNSPLHF
TRBD1,TRBJ2-7,15,TRBV18,.,TGTGCCAGCTCCTACGGGACAGGGATCGTCTACGAGCAGTACTTC,CASSYGTGIVYEQYF
.,TRBJ2-7,13,TRBV6-5,.,TGTGCCAGCAGTTACTCGAGCAGCTACGAGCAGTACTTC,CASSYSSSYEQYF
.,TRBJ2-7,13,TRBV30,once,TGTGCCTGGAGTGTAATAGTGTCCTACGAGCAGTACTTC,CAWSVIVSYEQYF
.,TRBJ1-1,14,TRBV6-1,.,TGTGCCAGCAGGGGGCCGGACAGAACCACTGAAGCTTTCTTT,CASRGPDRTTEAFF
.,TRBJ1-4,13,TRBV6-6,.,TGTGCCAGCAGTTATACAGCTAATGAAAAACTGTTTTTT,CASSYTANEKLFF